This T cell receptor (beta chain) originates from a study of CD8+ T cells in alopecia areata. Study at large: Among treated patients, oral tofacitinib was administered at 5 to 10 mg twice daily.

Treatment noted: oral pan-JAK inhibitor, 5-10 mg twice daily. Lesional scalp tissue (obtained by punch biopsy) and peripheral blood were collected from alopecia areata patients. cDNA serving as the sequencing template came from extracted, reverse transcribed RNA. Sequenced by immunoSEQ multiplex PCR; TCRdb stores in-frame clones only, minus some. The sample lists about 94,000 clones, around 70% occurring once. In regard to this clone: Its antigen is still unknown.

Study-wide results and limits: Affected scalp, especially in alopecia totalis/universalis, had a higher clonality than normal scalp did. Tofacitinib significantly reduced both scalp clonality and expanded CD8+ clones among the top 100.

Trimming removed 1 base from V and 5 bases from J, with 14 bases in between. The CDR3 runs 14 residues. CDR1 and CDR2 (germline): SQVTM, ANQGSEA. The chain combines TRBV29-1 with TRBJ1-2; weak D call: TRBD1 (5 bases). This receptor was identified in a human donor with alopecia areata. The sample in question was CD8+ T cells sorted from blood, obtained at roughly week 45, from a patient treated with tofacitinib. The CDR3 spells CSVEGPGLGYGYTF. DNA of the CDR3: TGCAGCGTTGAAGGCCCAGGGCTGGGGTATGGCTACACCTTC.